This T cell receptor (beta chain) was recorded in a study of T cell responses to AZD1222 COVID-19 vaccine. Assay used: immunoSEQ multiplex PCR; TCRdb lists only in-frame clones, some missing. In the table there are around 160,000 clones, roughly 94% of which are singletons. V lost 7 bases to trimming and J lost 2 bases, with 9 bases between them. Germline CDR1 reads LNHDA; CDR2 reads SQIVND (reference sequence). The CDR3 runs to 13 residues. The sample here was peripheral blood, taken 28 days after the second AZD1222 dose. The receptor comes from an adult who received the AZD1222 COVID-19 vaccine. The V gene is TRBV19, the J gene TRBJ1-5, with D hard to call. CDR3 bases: TGTGCCAGTAACGGAATCGGCAATCAGCCCCAGCATTTT. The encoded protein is CASNGIGNQPQHF.